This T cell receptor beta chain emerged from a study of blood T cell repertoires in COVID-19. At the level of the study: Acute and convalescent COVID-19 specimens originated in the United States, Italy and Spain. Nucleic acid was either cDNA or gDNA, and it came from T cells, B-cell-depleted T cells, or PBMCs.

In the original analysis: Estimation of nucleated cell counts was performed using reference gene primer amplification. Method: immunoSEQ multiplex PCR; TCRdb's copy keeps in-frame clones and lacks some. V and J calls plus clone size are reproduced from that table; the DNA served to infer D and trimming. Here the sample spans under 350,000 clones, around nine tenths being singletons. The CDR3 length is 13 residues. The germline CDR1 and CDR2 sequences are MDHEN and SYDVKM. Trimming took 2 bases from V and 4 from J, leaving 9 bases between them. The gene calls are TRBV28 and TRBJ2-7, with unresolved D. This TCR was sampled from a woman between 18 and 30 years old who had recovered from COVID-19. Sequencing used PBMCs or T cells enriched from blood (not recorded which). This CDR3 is CASSLISPYEQYF. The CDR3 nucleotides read TGTGCCAGCAGTTTAATCTCTCCGTACGAGCAGTACTTC.